Each of the 31 T cell receptor beta chains below was sequenced from the same sample in a study of T cell changes during pregnancy in multiple sclerosis. Clones were sequenced by immunoSEQ multiplex PCR, and TCRdb holds only the in-frame ones, with some missing. The sample contains over 40,000 clones, 80% to 95% of which appear only once. The starting material was CD4+ T cells from peripheral blood mononuclear cells, obtained in the second trimester of pregnancy. These receptors were obtained from a female donor with multiple sclerosis, enrolled in a pregnancy study.

The genes are TRBV5-4 and TRBJ2-5; possibly TRBD2 for D (6 bases). Trimming removed 0 bases at V and 3 bases at J, with 18 bases between. This CDR3 has 17 amino acids. CDR1 and CDR2 (germline): SGHNT, YYREEE (reference sequence). CDR3: CASSLGRDVSGEETQYF. Here the CDR3 DNA reads TGTGCCAGCAGCTTGGGCAGGGACGTGTCGGGAGAAGAGACCCAGTACTTC.

The chain is built from TRBV6-1 and TRBJ1-2, with D perhaps matching TRBD1 (6 bases). The V and J ends lost 2 bases and 6 bases respectively, with 13 bases between them. The germline V gene encodes CDR1 MNHNS and CDR2 SASEGT. CDR3 length equals 14 residues. CDR3 protein: CASSERTGMDGYTF. The CDR3 nucleotides read TGTGCCAGCAGTGAACGTACAGGGATGGATGGCTACACCTTC.

V gene TRBV19 combines with J gene TRBJ1-2; D not certain. Germline CDR1 and CDR2: LNHDA and SQIVND (reference sequence). Trimming pared 3 bases from V and 6 bases from J, leaving 5 bases between. The CDR3 length is 11 residues. CDR3 protein: CASSMRDGYTF. CDR3 DNA: TGTGCCAGTAGTATGCGGGATGGCTACACCTTC. Full variable domain (rest looked up from reference TRBV19 and TRBJ1-2): DGGITQSPKYLFRKEGQNVTLSCEQNLNHDAMYWYRQDPGQGLRLIYYSQIVNDFQKGDIAEGYSVSREKKESFPLTVTSAQKNPTAFYLCASSMRDGYTFGSGTRLTVV.

CDR3 in amino acids: CASSIGSGNTEAFF. The CDR3 nucleotides are TGTGCCAGTAGTATAGGATCGGGGAACACTGAAGCTTTCTTT. The chain links TRBV19 to TRBJ1-1; D call uncertain. The V and J ends lost 1 base and 1 base respectively, with 7 bases between them. Germline V gives CDR1 LNHDA, CDR2 SQIVND (reference sequence). The CDR3 spans 14 residues. The entire variable domain, with the rest obtained from reference TRBV19 and TRBJ1-1, is as follows: DGGITQSPKYLFRKEGQNVTLSCEQNLNHDAMYWYRQDPGQGLRLIYYSQIVNDFQKGDIAEGYSVSREKKESFPLTVTSAQKNPTAFYLCASSIGSGNTEAFFGQGTRLTVV.

The V call is TRBV7-9, the J call TRBJ2-7; 10 nucleotides align to TRBD1. V was clipped by 5 bases and J by 2 bases; unmatched bases: 6. CDR3 length: 15 residues. Germline CDR1 SEHNR, CDR2 FQNEAQ (reference sequence). The CDR3 DNA sequence: TGTGCCAGCAGCCCAAGGACAGGGGGTACCTACGAGCAGTACTTC. Translated, it gives CASSPRTGGTYEQYF.

V and J are TRBV15 and TRBJ2-5, with 8 bases aligning to TRBD1. J was trimmed by 5 bases and V by 1 base; bases with no gene match: 6. Germline CDR1 LNHNV, CDR2 YYDKDF (reference sequence). The CDR3 covers 15 residues. The CDR3 protein is CATSRGQGQIETQYF. In DNA, the CDR3 is TGTGCCACCAGCAGAGGACAGGGGCAGATCGAGACCCAGTACTTC.

Comment on this clone: Other DNA sequences in the sample encode the same CDR3. CDR3 region: CASSVDRVNTEAFF. Here the CDR3 DNA reads TGTGCCAGCAGCGTCGACAGGGTGAACACTGAAGCTTTCTTT. V gene TRBV11-2 combines with J gene TRBJ1-1; 7 bases line up with TRBD1. CDR3 length: 14 amino acids. J was trimmed by 0 bases and V by 5 bases; bases with no gene match: 3. In germline, CDR1 is SGHAT, CDR2 FQNNGV.

V and J are TRBV4-2 and TRBJ2-7, with D maybe TRBD1 (6 bases). The CDR3 has 15 residues. Germline V gives CDR1 LGHNA, CDR2 YNFKEQ. V lost 1 base to trimming and J lost 3 bases, with 13 bases between them. CDR3 in amino acids: CASSQAQDSNYEQYF. The CDR3 region has the DNA TGTGCCAGCAGCCAAGCCCAGGACAGCAACTACGAGCAGTACTTC.

The chain couples TRBV29-1 to TRBJ2-4; TRBD1 aligns across 7 bases. CDR3 size: 13 residues. Germline V CDR1 and CDR2: SQVTM, ANQGSEA. Germline trimming cut 4 bases from V and 1 base from J; bases unmatched to any gene: 1. The CDR3 protein is CSVAQGAKNIQYF. DNA for the CDR3: TGCAGCGTTGCACAGGGGGCCAAAAACATTCAGTACTTC.

The chain employs TRBV2 and TRBJ1-4; D gene ambiguous. Trimming took off 11 bases at V and 6 bases at J, with 13 bases between the two ends. CDR3 size: 12 residues. The germline V gene has CDR1 SNHLY and CDR2 FYNNEI. CDR3 nucleotides: TGTGCCTGCCGCTACGAAGATGAAAAACTGTTTTTT. Translated, it gives CACRYEDEKLFF.

The chain couples TRBV5-1 to TRBJ2-1; 11 bases align to TRBD2. Germline V gene data show CDR1 as SGHRS and CDR2 as YFSETQ. This CDR3 has 17 residues. V gave up 4 bases and J gave up 5 bases; unmatched junction bases: 11. The CDR3 sequence: CASSQGITSGGNNEQFF. CDR3 nucleotides: TGCGCCAGCAGCCAGGGGATAACTAGCGGGGGCAACAATGAGCAGTTCTTC.

This sequence joins TRBV11-2 and TRBJ2-7, with TRBD2 matching 7 bases. Trimming took 1 base from V and 2 from J; bases not matched to a gene: 5. The CDR3 is made up of 15 amino acids. Germline-derived CDR1 and CDR2 are SGHAT and FQNNGV. In DNA, the CDR3 is TGTGCCAGCAGCTTAGGGGCGGGAGCCACCTACGAGCAGTACTTC. Translated, it gives CASSLGAGATYEQYF.

The V call is TRBV27, the J call TRBJ1-5; no reliable D call. The V gene's germline CDR1 is MNHEY and CDR2 SMNVEV (reference sequence). The CDR3 spans 15 residues. V dropped 10 bases and J dropped 4 bases, with 20 bases sitting between them. The chain's CDR3 is CATREGAFSNQPQHF. CDR3 nucleotide sequence: TGTGCCACCCGCGAGGGAGCCTTTTCTAATCAGCCCCAGCATTTT.

This clone was recorded once. The genes are TRBV18 and TRBJ2-5; 8 nucleotides match TRBD2. Germline V gene sequence: CDR1 KGHSH, CDR2 LQKENI. This CDR3 has 16 residues. The ends lost 3 bases at V and 7 bases at J; junction bases unmatched: 13. The CDR3 coding sequence is TGTGCCAGCTCACCGACGACTAGCGCGGGGGCCTCGACCCAGTACTTC. It is translated as CASSPTTSAGASTQYF.

CDR3 in amino acids: CASSLTGTDDEQYF. CDR3 nucleotide sequence: TGTGCCAGCAGCCTCACCGGGACAGACGACGAGCAGTACTTC. The gene calls are TRBV7-9 and TRBJ2-7, with TRBD1 identical over 7 bases. The J segment lost 5 bases and the V segment lost 5 bases, leaving 9 bases of the junction unmatched. The germline V gene encodes CDR1 SEHNR and CDR2 FQNEAQ (reference sequence). The CDR3 is 14 amino acids.

This chain uses TRBV2 with TRBJ1-5, with TRBD1 as a possible D gene (5 bases). Germline V gene data show CDR1 as SNHLY and CDR2 as FYNNEI. V lost 4 bases and J 1 base, leaving 5 bases between the germline ends. The CDR3 sequence is 13 residues long. CDR3 sequence (DNA): TGTGCCAGCAGTGGACAGAGCAATCAGCCCCAGCATTTT. Its protein product is CASSGQSNQPQHF.

This chain's CDR3 is CASSFGDLNTGELFF. Here the CDR3 DNA reads TGTGCCAGCAGCTTCGGGGATTTGAACACCGGGGAGCTGTTTTTT. This chain joins TRBV7-8 and TRBJ2-2; TRBD2 is a possible D gene (5 bases). Looked up from germline, CDR1 is SGHVS and CDR2 is FQNEAQ. The V gene lost 3 bases and the J gene lost 1 base, with 9 bases spanning the gap. This CDR3 has 15 residues.

This clone was seen a single time. This chain joins TRBV5-1 and TRBJ2-3, with TRBD1 identical over 10 bases. V lost 4 bases, J lost 6 bases, and 8 bases stayed unmatched. The CDR3 spans 15 residues. Per the germline V gene, CDR1 is SGHRS and CDR2 is YFSETQ. The CDR3 region is CASSVPGQGMDTQYF. CDR3 in DNA: TGCGCCAGCAGCGTTCCGGGACAGGGGATGGATACGCAGTATTTT.

This clone has a handful of counts. The V gene is TRBV29-1, the J gene TRBJ1-2; no firm D call. Germline assignment: CDR1 SQVTM and CDR2 ANQGSEA. V was pared by 2 bases and J by 7 bases, with 14 bases between. The CDR3 has 13 amino acids. Written as DNA, the CDR3 is TGCAGCGTTGAAATAGGATCTGCTAGTGGCTACACCTTC. Translating gives CSVEIGSASGYTF.

In its sample, this clone was seen a few times. This chain connects TRBV7-6 to TRBJ2-2; 9 positions match TRBD2. Germline values: CDR1 SGHVS, CDR2 FNYEAQ. After removal of 1 base from V and 1 base from J, the junction contained 1 base not matched to a gene. CDR3 length: 16 residues. CDR3 in DNA: TGTGCCAGCAGCTTAGTTAGCGGGGGGAACACCGGGGAGCTGTTTTTT. Protein: CASSLVSGGNTGELFF.

The rearrangement joins TRBV5-6 to TRBJ1-2, with 9 bases that match TRBD1. CDR1 is SGHDT, CDR2 YYEEEE, per germline. The CDR3 has 14 amino acids. Trimming removed 4 bases from V and 5 bases from J; junction bases left unmatched: 6. In DNA, the CDR3 is TGTGCCAGCAGCATCGACAGGGGGGGGTATGGCTACACCTTC. Protein product: CASSIDRGGYGYTF.

The chain uses TRBV10-3 and TRBJ1-5; 10 bases match TRBD1. Germline loops: CDR1 ENHRY, CDR2 SYGVKD. CDR3 size: 13 residues. Unmatched junction bases numbered 10, after V lost 5 bases and J lost 15 bases. CDR3 sequence reads: CAISTGQGEVGHF. The CDR3 DNA reads as TGTGCCATCAGTACCGGACAGGGGGAAGTTGGGCATTTT.

V usage is TRBV4-2 and J usage is TRBJ1-1; possible D gene TRBD1, 6 bases. Germline V gene lookup returns CDR1 LGHNA and CDR2 YNFKEQ. V lost 8 bases to trimming and J lost 3 bases, with 16 bases between them. The CDR3 sequence is 14 residues long. The CDR3 is CASWTGGRDTEAFF. As DNA, the CDR3 is TGTGCCAGCTGGACGGGGGGGCGCGACACTGAAGCTTTCTTT.

The chain is built from TRBV2 and TRBJ2-5; D unresolved. CDR3 size: 15 residues. The germline V gene encodes CDR1 SNHLY and CDR2 FYNNEI. The V gene lost 4 bases and the J gene lost 1 base, with 13 bases spanning the gap. The DNA for the CDR3 is TGTGCCAGCAGTGTTACGGGTACGAGCCAAGAGACCCAGTACTTC. Its translation is CASSVTGTSQETQYF.

CDR3 region: CAWGGGYGYTF. CDR3 in DNA: TGTGCCTGGGGGGGAGGGTATGGCTACACCTTC. J is TRBJ1-2 and V is TRBV30, with D possibly matching TRBD1 (5 bases). This CDR3 contains 11 residues. Trimming removed 5 bases at V and 5 bases at J, with 9 bases between. The germline CDR1 and CDR2 sequences are GTSNPN and SVGIG (reference sequence).

The CDR3 nucleotides read TGTGCCAGCAGTACAGCATGGGCTCCTAACTATGGCTACACCTTC. This codes for CASSTAWAPNYGYTF. The chain employs TRBV5-4 and TRBJ1-2; D remains unclear. CDR3 length: 15 amino acids. Germline values: CDR1 SGHNT, CDR2 YYREEE (reference sequence). Trimming removed 5 bases from V and 0 bases from J, with 14 bases in between. Together with reference TRBV5-4 and TRBJ1-2, the CDR3 gives the full variable domain: ETGVTQSPTHLIKTRGQQVTLRCSSQSGHNTVSWYQQALGQGPQFIFQYYREEENGRGNFPPRFSGLQFPNYSSELNVNALELDDSALYLCASSTAWAPNYGYTFGSGTRLTVV.

J is TRBJ1-5 and V is TRBV19; weak D call: TRBD1 (6 bases). The CDR3 has 15 amino acids. The V gene's germline CDR1 is LNHDA and CDR2 SQIVND (reference sequence). With 6 bases removed from V and 2 bases from J, the gap between germline ends came to 14 bases. CDR3 in amino acids: CASSSPHRGNQPQHF. In DNA, the CDR3 is TGTGCCAGTAGCTCCCCACACAGGGGCAATCAGCCCCAGCATTTT.

V is TRBV11-1 and J is TRBJ1-2; the match to TRBD1 covers 9 bases. CDR1 is SGHAT, CDR2 FQDESV, per germline (reference sequence). The CDR3 totals 15 residues. The V gene end was trimmed by 4 bases and the J gene end by 2 bases; junction bases not matched to a gene: 5. For the CDR3, the DNA is TGTGCCAGCAGCTCGAGGGGGACAGGGAACTATGGCTACACCTTC. Translating gives CASSSRGTGNYGYTF.

CDR3 residues: CASSAQMNSGNTIYF. CDR3 DNA: TGTGCCAGCAGCGCGCAGATGAACTCTGGAAACACCATATATTTT. The chain uses TRBV9 and TRBJ1-3, with no clear D. CDR3 size: 15 residues. V gave up 3 bases and J gave up 0 bases, with 10 bases separating them. The germline V gene encodes CDR1 SGDLS and CDR2 YYNGEE.

The rearrangement joins TRBV7-3 to TRBJ1-2, with TRBD1 matching over 7 bases. Germline CDR1 is SGHTA and CDR2 is FQGTGA. V lost 0 bases and J lost 8; bases outside the gene matches: 6. The CDR3 totals 14 residues. CDR3 loop: CASSLTGRGDGYTF. The CDR3 coding sequence is TGTGCCAGCAGCTTAACGGGCAGGGGGGACGGCTACACCTTC.

In this sample, this clone turned up a few times. The rearrangement links TRBV10-3 to TRBJ2-1, with 8 nucleotides matching TRBD2. The CDR3 runs to 14 residues. In germline, CDR1 is ENHRY, CDR2 SYGVKD. With 7 bases clipped from V and 3 bases from J, the junction kept 5 bases outside the gene matches. The chain's CDR3 is CAIIFSGVYNEQFF. The CDR3 region has the DNA TGTGCCATCATTTTTAGCGGGGTCTACAATGAGCAGTTCTTC.